The 21 T cell receptor beta chains below come from one sample, sequenced in a study of molecular identifiers for immune sequencing clone quantification. TCRdb re-called the PCR reads through MiXCR, storing one row per CDR3 protein. The sample has 600,000 to 650,000 distinct CDR3 sequences; 20% are singletons. Sequenced material: naive CD8+ T cells from blood, with Jurkat cell RNA spiked in. Subset noted: FACS-sorted CD8+CD4-CCR7+CD45RA+ naive T cells. All receptors come from a human donor in good health. Some libraries in this study had Jurkat cell RNA spiked in.

Many counts were recorded for this clonotype. The V call is TRBV6-1, the J call TRBJ2-7; the D is unclear. The germline V and J ends were trimmed by 5 bases and 0 bases, with 11 bases remaining between them. CDR1 is MNHNS, CDR2 SASEGT, per germline. The CDR3 covers 14 residues. The CDR3 nucleotides are TGTGCCAGCAGTTCGGCTGGCACCTCCTACGAGCAGTACTTC. Residues: CASSSAGTSYEQYF.

This clonotype has ten or more counts. The rearrangement joins TRBV4-3 to TRBJ1-3, with 7 bases that match TRBD1. The germline V gene encodes CDR1 LGHNA and CDR2 YSLEER. CDR3 length equals 15 residues. The junction had 3 bases not matched to a gene; V was cut back by 1 base and J by 3 bases. The CDR3 protein is CASSQGQGSGNTIYF. As DNA, the CDR3 is TGCGCCAGCAGCCAAGGACAGGGAAGTGGAAACACCATATATTTT.

Turning to this clonotype: Given a much more abundant clone one base away, this may be a read error. The gene calls are TRBV7-9 and TRBJ2-1; maybe TRBD2 (6 bases). CDR3 size: 15 residues. Germline V gives CDR1 SEHNR, CDR2 FQNEAQ (reference sequence). The V end lost 1 base, the J end lost 8 bases, and 15 bases lay between the germline ends. DNA of the CDR3: TGTGCCAGCAGCTTAGTGGTAACGGGAGAAGATGAGCAGTTCTTC. Its translation is CASSLVVTGEDEQFF.

This clonotype was recorded at least ten times. CDR3 in DNA: TGTGCCAGCAGTGATCCTGGGACTAGTCCCTATGAGCAGTTCTTC. Translation gives CASSDPGTSPYEQFF. The chain uses TRBV2 and TRBJ2-1; TRBD2 matches at 8 bases. The CDR3 runs 15 residues. V gave up 3 bases and J gave up 8 bases; unmatched junction bases: 9. Germline assignment: CDR1 SNHLY and CDR2 FYNNEI. Looking up the rest from reference TRBV2 and TRBJ2-1 gives the full variable domain: EPEVTQTPSHQVTQMGQEVILRCVPISNHLYFYWYRQILGQKVEFLVSFYNNEISEKSEIFDDQFSVERPDGSNFTLKIRSTKLEDSAMYFCASSDPGTSPYEQFFGPGTRLTVL.

This clonotype occurred many times. The chain employs TRBV6-5 and TRBJ2-3; TRBD2 matches at 10 bases. V lost 0 bases and J lost 2; bases outside the gene matches: 2. The CDR3 consists of 16 residues. Looked up from germline, CDR1 is MNHEY and CDR2 is SVGAGI. CDR3 DNA: TGTGCCAGCAGTTACTCTACTAGCGGGATCACAGATACGCAGTATTTT. Protein product: CASSYSTSGITDTQYF.

As DNA, the CDR3 is TGTGCCAGCAGTACCCTTGAGTTGGATACGCAGTATTTT. Translating it yields CASSTLELDTQYF. The rearrangement uses TRBV27 and TRBJ2-3; no clear D. This CDR3 has 13 amino acids. Germline CDR1 is MNHEY and CDR2 is SMNVEV (reference sequence). Between the trimmed V and J ends, which lost 5 bases and 6 bases, there was a span of 12 bases.

J is TRBJ2-5 and V is TRBV11-2; 7 bases line up with TRBD2. This CDR3 contains 15 residues. The J segment lost 5 bases and the V segment lost 5 bases, leaving 11 bases of the junction unmatched. CDR1 is SGHAT and CDR2 is FQNNGV in the germline V gene. CDR3 protein: CASSLGGSSGETQYF. For the CDR3, the DNA is TGTGCCAGCAGCCTGGGAGGGAGTAGTGGGGAGACCCAGTACTTC.

Ten or more counts support this clonotype. The J gene is TRBJ2-3, the V gene TRBV11-2; TRBD1 or TRBD2 may be the D gene (6 bases each). Per the germline V gene, CDR1 is SGHAT and CDR2 is FQNNGV. This CDR3 has 15 residues. With 3 bases removed from V and 2 bases from J, the gap between germline ends came to 12 bases. The CDR3 coding sequence is TGTGCCAGCAGCTTTACGGGGGCTCCCACAGATACGCAGTATTTT. Translating it yields CASSFTGAPTDTQYF.

The rearrangement uses TRBV27 and TRBJ2-7; 8 bases line up with TRBD2. CDR3 length: 14 amino acids. Germline V CDR1 and CDR2: MNHEY, SMNVEV (reference sequence). Trimming took 8 bases from V and 5 from J; bases not matched to a gene: 11. Here the CDR3 reads CASQTGTRGHEQYF. The CDR3 DNA reads TGTGCCAGCCAAACCGGGACTAGGGGCCACGAGCAGTACTTC.

This clonotype was seen many times. The V and J genes are TRBV4-2 and TRBJ2-7; 7 bases agree with TRBD2. This CDR3 is built from 14 residues. Germline CDR1 LGHNA, CDR2 YNFKEQ. V lost 0 bases, J lost 3 bases, and 2 bases stayed unmatched. The CDR3 coding sequence is TGTGCCAGCAGCCAAGATGGGGGGGGCTACGAGCAGTACTTC. Protein product: CASSQDGGGYEQYF.

The CDR3 nucleotides are TGTGCCAGCAGCAAAGCGCCTCGGACTAGCGGGAGGCTAGCCAAAAACATTCAGTACTTC. This gives the protein CASSKAPRTSGRLAKNIQYF. The chain uses TRBV21-1 and TRBJ2-4; TRBD2 was called by the table and not checked on the DNA. TRBV21-1 is termed a pseudogene. The CDR3 consists of 20 residues.

This clonotype was observed many times. This chain connects TRBV7-9 to TRBJ1-1; 9 positions match TRBD1. J lost 3 bases, V lost 4 bases, and 9 bases had no gene match. Germline V gene lookup returns CDR1 SEHNR and CDR2 FQNEAQ (reference sequence). The CDR3 extends over 16 amino acids. This CDR3 reads CASSSPGQGRDTEAFF. CDR3 bases: TGTGCCAGCAGCTCCCCGGGACAGGGTCGGGACACTGAAGCTTTCTTT. The variable domain in full, completed from reference TRBV7-9 and TRBJ1-1, reads DTGVSQNPRHKITKRGQNVTFRCDPISEHNRLYWYRQTLGQGPEFLTYFQNEAQLEKSRLLSDRFSAERPKGSFSTLEIQRTEQGDSAMYLCASSSPGQGRDTEAFFGQGTRLTVV.

This clonotype was counted a few times. The rearrangement links TRBV4-2 to TRBJ1-2; D might be TRBD1 (5 bases). Per the germline V gene, CDR1 is LGHNA and CDR2 is YNFKEQ. Deletions cut 4 bases from V and 7 bases from J, with 16 bases between. The CDR3 is 14 amino acids. CDR3 DNA sequence: TGTGCCAGCAGCCTCCTGGGGGGAGACTGTGGCTACACCTTC. It is translated as CASSLLGGDCGYTF.

There are many counts of this clonotype. The chain combines TRBV28 with TRBJ1-2; no clear D gene. Trimming took off 4 bases at V and 3 bases at J, with 9 bases between the two ends. CDR1 is MDHEN, CDR2 SYDVKM, per germline. This CDR3 is 13 amino acids long. CDR3 nucleotide sequence: TGTGCCAGCAGTTACCGAGTAGACTATGGCTACACCTTC. Translating gives CASSYRVDYGYTF.

Points on this clonotype: It may be a read error: a sequence one base away is much more abundant. This chain connects TRBV12-3 or TRBV12-4 to TRBJ2-4; maybe TRBD2 (6 bases). This CDR3 region has 15 residues. This CDR3 reads CAGRTTGTEGWIQYF. Here the CDR3 DNA reads TGTGCCGGCAGGACTACCGGGACGGAGGGGTGGATTCAGTACTTC.

Concerning this clonotype itself: This may come from a read error, since a much larger clone is one base off. The chain has TRBV6-1 and TRBJ2-3; D is perhaps TRBD1 or TRBD2 (5 bases each). The V end lost 5 bases, the J end lost 10 bases, and 31 bases lay between the germline ends. The CDR3 loop spans 18 amino acids. Germline loops: CDR1 MNHNS, CDR2 SASEGT. DNA for the CDR3: TGTGCCAGCAGTCGCCCTTCATCGGCGACGCTCACAGGAGGAGCGCAGTATTTT. It is translated as CASSRPSSATLTGGAQYF.

As for this clonotype: A much larger clone differs by one base, so this may be a read error. The CDR3 DNA follows: TGTGCCAGCAGCCCTCTGGACAGGGGCAACACTGAAGCTCTCTTT. Protein sequence: CASSPLDRGNTEALF. The gene calls are TRBV16 and TRBJ1-1, with 9 bases fitting TRBD1. The CDR3 covers 15 residues. Germline loops: CDR1 KGHSY, CDR2 FQNENV.

V and J are TRBV27 and TRBJ2-5; 11 bases match TRBD1. CDR3 length: 18 residues. Germline V gene sequence: CDR1 MNHEY, CDR2 SMNVEV (reference sequence). The J segment lost 0 bases and the V segment lost 4 bases, leaving 10 bases of the junction unmatched. CDR3 in DNA: TGTGCCAGCAGTTCCATCGGACAGGGGGCTCCGTACCAAGAGACCCAGTACTTC. This translates into CASSSIGQGAPYQETQYF.

The sample holds many counts of this clonotype. V usage is TRBV30 and J usage is TRBJ1-1, with D maybe TRBD1 (5 bases). The V end lost 4 bases, the J end lost 5 bases, and 8 bases lay between the germline ends. Germline CDR1 GTSNPN, CDR2 SVGIG (reference sequence). This CDR3 has 11 residues. The CDR3 DNA is TGTGCCTGGACAGGGTTAACTGAAGCTTTCTTT. Protein product: CAWTGLTEAFF.

Of note for this clonotype: At one end, the junction sequence differs from germline, possibly due to a read error. The V and J genes are TRBV5-4 and TRBJ2-7; D gene unclear. Germline CDR1 and CDR2: SGHNT and YYREEE (reference sequence). This CDR3 is 15 amino acids long. CDR3 protein: CASSLSPPMSYERYF. The CDR3 DNA follows: TGTGCCAGCAGCTTGAGTCCCCCGATGTCCTACGAGCGGTACTTC.

This clonotype was counted ten times or more. The chain has TRBV6-2 or TRBV6-3 and TRBJ1-1, with D possibly TRBD1 on 5 matching bases. CDR3 length: 13 residues. The V end lost 2 bases, the J end lost 2 bases, and 6 bases lay between the germline ends. Looked up from germline, CDR1 is MNHEY and CDR2 is SVGEGT. For the CDR3, the DNA is TGTGCCAGCAGTTACGGGGACAACACTGAAGCTTTCTTT. Translation: CASSYGDNTEAFF.